This TCR beta chain was captured by sequencing in a study of early T cells in non-severe SARS-CoV-2 infection. Study details: With bulk RNA from unsorted whole blood as input, sequencing yielded unpaired chains. General observations from the study: VDJdb matching skewed toward anti-spike CD8 responses, missing private and CD4 specificities.

Individually, cDNA molecules had unique molecular identifiers attached to them. Via MiXCR, TCRdb re-called the 5' RACE reads, giving one row per CDR3 protein. The sample carries approximately 64,000 distinct CDR3 sequences, roughly 21% recorded once. Germline loops: CDR1 SGHVS, CDR2 FQNEAQ. V lost 5 bases, J lost 8 bases, and 7 bases lay in between. CDR3 size: 11 residues. In the case of this clonotype: Its antigen is not identified.

Source: whole blood, taken at baseline. This TCR was sampled from an adult who was a healthcare worker with PCR-confirmed SARS-CoV-2 infection or an uninfected control (not recorded which). The rearrangement joins TRBV7-8 to TRBJ2-1; D call uncertain. The CDR3 is CASSRIDEQFF. The CDR3 DNA sequence: TGTGCCAGCAGCCGCATAGATGAGCAGTTCTTC.